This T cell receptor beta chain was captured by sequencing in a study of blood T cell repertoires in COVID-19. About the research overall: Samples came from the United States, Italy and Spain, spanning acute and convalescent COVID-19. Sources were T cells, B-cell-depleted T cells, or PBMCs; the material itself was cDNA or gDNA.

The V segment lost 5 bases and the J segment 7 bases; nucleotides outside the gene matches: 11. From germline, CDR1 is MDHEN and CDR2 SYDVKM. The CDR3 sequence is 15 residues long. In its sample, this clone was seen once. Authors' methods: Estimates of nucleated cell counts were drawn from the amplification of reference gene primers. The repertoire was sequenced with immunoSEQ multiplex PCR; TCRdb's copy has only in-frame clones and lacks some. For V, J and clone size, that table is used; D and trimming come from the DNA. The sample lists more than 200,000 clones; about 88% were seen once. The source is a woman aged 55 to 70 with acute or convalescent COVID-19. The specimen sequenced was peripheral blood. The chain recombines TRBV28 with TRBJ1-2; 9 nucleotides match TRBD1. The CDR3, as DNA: TGTGCCAGCAGTCCTTCGGGGACAGGGTTGGGTGGCTACACCTTC. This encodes CASSPSGTGLGGYTF.